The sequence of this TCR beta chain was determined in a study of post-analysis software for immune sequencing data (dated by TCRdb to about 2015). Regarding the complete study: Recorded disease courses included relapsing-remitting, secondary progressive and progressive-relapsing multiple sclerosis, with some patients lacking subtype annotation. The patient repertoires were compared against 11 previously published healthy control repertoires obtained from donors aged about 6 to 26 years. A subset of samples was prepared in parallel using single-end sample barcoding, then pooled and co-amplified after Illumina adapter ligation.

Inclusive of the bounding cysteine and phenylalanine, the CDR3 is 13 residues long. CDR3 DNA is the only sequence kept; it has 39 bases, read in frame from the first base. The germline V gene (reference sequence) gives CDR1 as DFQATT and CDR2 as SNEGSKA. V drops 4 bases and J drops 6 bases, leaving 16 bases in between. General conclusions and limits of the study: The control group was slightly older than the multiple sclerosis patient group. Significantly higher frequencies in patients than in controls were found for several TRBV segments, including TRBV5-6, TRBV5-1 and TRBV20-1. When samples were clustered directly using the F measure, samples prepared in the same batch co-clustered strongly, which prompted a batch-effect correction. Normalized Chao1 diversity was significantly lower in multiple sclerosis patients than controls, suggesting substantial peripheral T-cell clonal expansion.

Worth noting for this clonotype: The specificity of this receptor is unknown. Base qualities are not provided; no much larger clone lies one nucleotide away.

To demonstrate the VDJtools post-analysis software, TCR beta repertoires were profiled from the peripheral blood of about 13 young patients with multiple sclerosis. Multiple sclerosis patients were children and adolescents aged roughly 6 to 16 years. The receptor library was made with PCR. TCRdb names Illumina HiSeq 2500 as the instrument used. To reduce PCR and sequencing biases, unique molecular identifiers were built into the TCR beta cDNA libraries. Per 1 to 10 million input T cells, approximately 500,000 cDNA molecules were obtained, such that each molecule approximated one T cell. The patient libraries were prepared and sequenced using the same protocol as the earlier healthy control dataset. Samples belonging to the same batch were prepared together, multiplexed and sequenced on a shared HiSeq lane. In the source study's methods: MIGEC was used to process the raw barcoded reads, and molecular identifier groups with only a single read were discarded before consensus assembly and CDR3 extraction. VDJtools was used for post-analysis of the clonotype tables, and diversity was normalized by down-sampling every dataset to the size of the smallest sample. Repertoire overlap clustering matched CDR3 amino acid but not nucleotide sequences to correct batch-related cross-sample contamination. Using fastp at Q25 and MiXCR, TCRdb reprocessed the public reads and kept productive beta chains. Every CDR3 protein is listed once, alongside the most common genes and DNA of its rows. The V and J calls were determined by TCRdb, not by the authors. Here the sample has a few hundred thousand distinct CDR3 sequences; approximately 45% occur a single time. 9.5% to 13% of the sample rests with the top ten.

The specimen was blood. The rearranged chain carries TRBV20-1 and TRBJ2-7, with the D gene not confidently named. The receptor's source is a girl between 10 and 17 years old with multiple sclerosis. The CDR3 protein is CSAKPKEFCEQYF. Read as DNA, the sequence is TGCAGTGCTAAACCAAAGGAATTCTGCGAGCAGTACTTC.